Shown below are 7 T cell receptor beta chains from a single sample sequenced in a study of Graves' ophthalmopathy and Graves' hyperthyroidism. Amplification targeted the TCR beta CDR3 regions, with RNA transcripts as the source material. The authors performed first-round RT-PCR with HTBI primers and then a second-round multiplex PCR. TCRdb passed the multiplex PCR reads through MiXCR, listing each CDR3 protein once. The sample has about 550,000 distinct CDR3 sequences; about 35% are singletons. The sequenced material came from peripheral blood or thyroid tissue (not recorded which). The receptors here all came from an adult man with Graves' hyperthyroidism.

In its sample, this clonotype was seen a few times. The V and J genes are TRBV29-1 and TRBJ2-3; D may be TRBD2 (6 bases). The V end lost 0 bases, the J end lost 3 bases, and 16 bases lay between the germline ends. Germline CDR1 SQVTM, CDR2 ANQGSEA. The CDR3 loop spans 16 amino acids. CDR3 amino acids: CSVEDRGRGGTDTQYF. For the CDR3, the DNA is TGCAGCGTTGAAGATCGCGGGCGGGGTGGTACAGATACGCAGTATTTT.

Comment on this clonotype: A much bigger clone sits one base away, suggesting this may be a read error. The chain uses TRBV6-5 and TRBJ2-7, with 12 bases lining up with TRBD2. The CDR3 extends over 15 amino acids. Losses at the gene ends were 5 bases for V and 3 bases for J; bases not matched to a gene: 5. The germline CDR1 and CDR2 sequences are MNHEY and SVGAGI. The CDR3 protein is CASSVTSGGIYEQYF. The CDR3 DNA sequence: TGTGCCAGCAGTGTCACTAGCGGGGGGATCTACGAGCAGTACTTC.

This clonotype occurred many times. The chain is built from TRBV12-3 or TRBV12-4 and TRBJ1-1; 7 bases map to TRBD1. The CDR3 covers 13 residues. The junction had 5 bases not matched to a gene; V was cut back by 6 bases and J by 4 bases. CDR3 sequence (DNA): TGTGCCAGCAGGGAGACAGGGTTCACTGAAGCTTTCTTT. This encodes CASRETGFTEAFF.

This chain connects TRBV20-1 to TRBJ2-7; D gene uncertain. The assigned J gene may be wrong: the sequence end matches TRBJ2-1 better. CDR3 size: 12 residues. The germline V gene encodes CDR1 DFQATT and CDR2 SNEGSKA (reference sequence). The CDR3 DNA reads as TGCAGTGCTAGAGGCCCCTACAATGAGCAGTTCTTC. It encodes CSARGPYNEQFF.

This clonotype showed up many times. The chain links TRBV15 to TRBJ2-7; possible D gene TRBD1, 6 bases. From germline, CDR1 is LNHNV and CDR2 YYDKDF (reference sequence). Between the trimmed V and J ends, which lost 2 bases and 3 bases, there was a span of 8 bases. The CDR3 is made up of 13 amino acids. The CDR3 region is CATSRQQGYEQYF. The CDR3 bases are TGTGCCACCAGCAGACAACAGGGCTACGAGCAGTACTTC.

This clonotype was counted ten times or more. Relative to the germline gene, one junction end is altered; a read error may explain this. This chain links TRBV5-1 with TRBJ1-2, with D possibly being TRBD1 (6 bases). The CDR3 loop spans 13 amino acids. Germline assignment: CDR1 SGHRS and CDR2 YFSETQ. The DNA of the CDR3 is TGTGCCAGCAGCTTGGACAGTAGCTATGGCTACACCTTC. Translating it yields CASSLDSSYGYTF.

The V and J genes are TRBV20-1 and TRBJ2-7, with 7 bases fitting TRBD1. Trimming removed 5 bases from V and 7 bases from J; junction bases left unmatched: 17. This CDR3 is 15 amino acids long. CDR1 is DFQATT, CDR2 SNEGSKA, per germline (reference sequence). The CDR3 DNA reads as TGCAGTGCTCGAAAACGGGGACAGTACCACTCTGAGCAGTACTTC. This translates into CSARKRGQYHSEQYF.